The 13 T cell receptor beta chains below were found in one sample sequenced in a study of blood T cell repertoires in COVID-19. TCRdb keeps only in-frame clones here, not all; method: immunoSEQ multiplex PCR. Among 130,000 to 150,000 clones listed, approximately 80% were seen once. Sequenced sample: peripheral blood. The source is a human donor in a cohort sampled during active COVID-19.

J is TRBJ2-3 and V is TRBV7-6; 7 bases are shared with TRBD2. The V gene end was trimmed by 3 bases and the J gene end by 2 bases; junction bases not matched to a gene: 5. From germline, CDR1 is SGHVS and CDR2 FNYEAQ. The CDR3 is made up of 15 amino acids. In DNA form, the CDR3 reads TGTGCCAGCAGCTTGGCTAGCGGATACACAGATACGCAGTATTTT. This translates into CASSLASGYTDTQYF.

The CDR3 region is CASSLQGSWFYGYTF. The DNA of the CDR3 is TGTGCCAGCAGCCTACAGGGGAGTTGGTTCTATGGCTACACCTTC. The chain employs TRBV7-2 and TRBJ1-2, with 7 bases fitting TRBD1. The germline gives CDR1 SGHTA, CDR2 FQGNSA. The CDR3 extends over 15 amino acids. J gave up 4 bases and V 5 bases, and 10 bases lay outside the gene matches.

This chain uses TRBV2 with TRBJ1-5; a weak D match, TRBD1 (5 bases). V lost 3 bases, J lost 10 bases, and 19 bases lay in between. This CDR3 region has 15 residues. The germline V gene encodes CDR1 SNHLY and CDR2 FYNNEI. CDR3 region: CASSDKTARGEPQHF. CDR3 nucleotides: TGTGCCAGCAGTGATAAGACAGCACGAGGCGAACCCCAGCATTTT.

This clone appeared a single time. The rearrangement joins TRBV7-2 to TRBJ2-2, with D perhaps matching TRBD2 (7 bases). The germline V and J ends were trimmed by 1 base and 6 bases, with 15 bases remaining between them. The CDR3 is 16 amino acids. Germline V gene data show CDR1 as SGHTA and CDR2 as FQGNSA. CDR3 residues: CASSLVARGGPGELFF. Written as DNA, the CDR3 is TGTGCCAGCAGCTTAGTAGCCAGGGGAGGGCCCGGGGAGCTGTTTTTT.

The V call is TRBV6-5, the J call TRBJ2-4, with D possibly TRBD1 on 6 matching bases. V was shortened by 7 bases and J by 2 bases, with 9 bases between the two germline ends. Germline V gene sequence: CDR1 MNHEY, CDR2 SVGAGI. The CDR3 extends over 13 amino acids. CDR3 in DNA: TGTGCCAGCACTACAGGGACCAAAAACATTCAGTACTTC. This translates into CASTTGTKNIQYF.

The V call is TRBV7-2, the J call TRBJ1-1; 7 nucleotides line up with TRBD1. The germline gives CDR1 SGHTA, CDR2 FQGNSA. Losses at the gene ends were 3 bases for V and 1 base for J; bases not matched to a gene: 5. CDR3 length: 15 residues. CDR3 coding DNA: TGTGCCAGCAGCTTCCAGACAGGGCGGAACACTGAAGCTTTCTTT. It codes for CASSFQTGRNTEAFF.

This clone turned up a few times. The chain recombines TRBV7-2 with TRBJ1-4; perhaps TRBD1 as D (6 bases). V was cut by 0 bases and J by 7 bases, with 12 bases left in between. Germline V CDR1 and CDR2: SGHTA, FQGNSA. CDR3 length equals 15 residues. In DNA form, the CDR3 reads TGTGCCAGCAGCTTAGCCCTGCAGGGGCCTGAAAAACTGTTTTTT. Protein sequence: CASSLALQGPEKLFF.

This chain connects TRBV28 to TRBJ1-4; TRBD1 aligns across 9 bases. The CDR3 has 17 amino acids. Germline V gives CDR1 MDHEN, CDR2 SYDVKM. V lost 3 bases to trimming and J lost 5 bases; unmatched junction nucleotides: 10. This CDR3 is CASSFFGQGFSNEKLFF. As DNA, the CDR3 is TGTGCCAGCAGTTTTTTCGGACAGGGGTTCTCAAATGAAAAACTGTTTTTT. The whole variable domain, remainder taken from reference TRBV28 and TRBJ1-4, is DVKVTQSSRYLVKRTGEKVFLECVQDMDHENMFWYRQDPGLGLRLIYFSYDVKMKEKGDIPEGYSVSREKKERFSLILESASTNQTSMYLCASSFFGQGFSNEKLFFGSGTQLSVL.

The rearrangement links TRBV19 to TRBJ1-2; TRBD1 aligns across 7 bases. Unmatched junction bases numbered 15, after V lost 2 bases and J lost 0 bases. The germline V gene encodes CDR1 LNHDA and CDR2 SQIVND (reference sequence). The length of the CDR3 is 19 residues. The CDR3 DNA reads as TGTGCCAGTAGTATATTAGCCGGAGACAGGGACCCTACTAACTATGGCTACACCTTC. The encoded protein is CASSILAGDRDPTNYGYTF.

The table lists this clone with a count of one. The chain links TRBV6-5 to TRBJ1-6; D ambiguous. Germline CDR1 and CDR2: MNHEY and SVGAGI. V shed 6 bases and J shed 4 bases, with 10 bases lying between them. The CDR3 runs 14 residues. Here the CDR3 reads CASSPGGYNSPLHF. CDR3 bases: TGTGCCAGCAGCCCAGGAGGTTATAATTCACCCCTCCACTTT.

J is TRBJ1-4 and V is TRBV5-1; D is undetermined. CDR1 is SGHRS and CDR2 is YFSETQ in the germline V gene. The CDR3 runs to 15 residues. The V end lost 0 bases, the J end lost 10 bases, and 16 bases lay between the germline ends. The CDR3 reads CASSLGTAVEGKLFF. The CDR3, as DNA: TGCGCCAGCAGCTTGGGGACGGCCGTAGAGGGAAAACTGTTTTTT.

The chain links TRBV5-6 to TRBJ1-2, with a weak D call TRBD1 (5 bases). The germline V and J ends were trimmed by 0 bases and 0 bases, with 15 bases remaining between them. This CDR3 comprises 17 residues. The germline V gene has CDR1 SGHDT and CDR2 YYEEEE. The CDR3 DNA reads TGTGCCAGCAGCTTGGAGGTAGGGGAGGTGGCTAACTATGGCTACACCTTC. Protein product: CASSLEVGEVANYGYTF. The variable domain in full, with the rest retrieved from reference TRBV5-6 and TRBJ1-2, is DAGVTQSPTHLIKTRGQQVTLRCSPKSGHDTVSWYQQALGQGPQFIFQYYEEEERQRGNFPDRFSGHQFPNYSSELNVNALLLGDSALYLCASSLEVGEVANYGYTFGSGTRLTVV.

The V and J genes are TRBV10-3 and TRBJ1-1, with a weak D call TRBD1 (5 bases). Trimming cost V 3 bases and J 4 bases, with 15 bases left between them. The CDR3 is made up of 15 amino acids. Germline loops: CDR1 ENHRY, CDR2 SYGVKD. CDR3 DNA sequence: TGTGCCATCAGTGACGGGGACGGGAGGGGCACTGAAGCTTTCTTT. Protein sequence: CAISDGDGRGTEAFF.